These T cell receptor beta chains were read from a single sample in a study of Ad26.COV2.S vaccination and SARS-CoV-2 variants. Only in-frame clones appear in the TCRdb table, and some are missing; sequencing was by immunoSEQ multiplex PCR. The sample holds some 450,000 clones, about nine tenths seen once. The starting material was peripheral blood, obtained in a trial of Ad26.COV2.S vaccine versus placebo. The receptors shown here come from a person between 18 and 65 years old who received the Ad26.COV2.S COVID-19 vaccine or a placebo. The CDR3 runs from the conserved cysteine through the conserved F or W. The D gene is left open where the match is weak. Size tells how often a clone was seen (once, few, many) or the class of an expanded clone, and some rows leave it out.

clone size	V gene	J gene	D gene	CDR3 protein	CDR3 DNA
-	TRBV7-8	TRBJ2-3	TRBD2	CASITGGGLAASTDTQYF	TGTGCCAGCATCACGGGGGGAGGACTAGCGGCAAGCACAGATACGCAGTATTTT
-	TRBV27	TRBJ2-5	TRBD1	CASSLYGTELPQETQYF	TGTGCCAGCAGTTTATATGGGACAGAGCTACCTCAAGAGACCCAGTACTTC
once	TRBV19	TRBJ1-5	-	CASRGEWDQPQHF	TGTGCCAGTAGGGGAGAGTGGGATCAGCCCCAGCATTTT
-	TRBV7-8	TRBJ2-7	-	CASSTQRESSYEQYF	TGTGCCAGCTCCACCCAACGGGAGAGTTCCTACGAGCAGTACTTC
-	TRBV9	TRBJ2-2	TRBD2	CASSATSGSYTGELFF	TGTGCCAGCAGCGCAACTAGCGGGAGTTACACCGGGGAGCTGTTTTTT
-	TRBV20-1	TRBJ2-1	-	CSASRLGFSYNEQFF	TGCAGTGCTAGTCGGTTGGGGTTCTCCTACAATGAGCAGTTCTTC
-	TRBV30	TRBJ1-1	TRBD1	CAWSFRTGWGEAFF	TGTGCCTGGAGTTTTCGGACAGGGTGGGGTGAAGCTTTCTTT
-	TRBV28	TRBJ1-5	-	CASSLPLASNQPQHF	TGTGCCAGCAGTTTACCCCTGGCTAGCAATCAGCCCCAGCATTTT
-	TRBV28	TRBJ2-4	-	CASSPSSLAKNIQYF	TGTGCCAGCAGCCCCTCCAGCTTAGCCAAAAACATTCAGTACTTC
-	TRBV27	TRBJ2-7	TRBD1	CASSGQHHRGPAYEQYF	TGTGCCAGCAGCGGACAGCACCACAGGGGGCCCGCCTACGAGCAGTACTTC
-	TRBV7-8	TRBJ2-7	-	CASSLGVYEQYF	TGTGCCAGCAGCTTAGGGGTGTACGAGCAGTACTTC
-	TRBV29-1	TRBJ2-1	TRBD2	CSVEVGGRTHNEQFF	TGCAGCGTTGAAGTCGGCGGGAGGACGCACAATGAGCAGTTCTTC
-	TRBV6-6	TRBJ1-1	-	CASSSPGRGTEAFF	TGTGCCAGCAGTTCTCCCGGGCGGGGCACTGAAGCTTTCTTT
-	TRBV6-2/TRBV6-3	TRBJ2-7	-	CASSYGQGPYEQYF	TGTGCCAGCAGTTACGGGCAGGGTCCCTACGAGCAGTACTTC
-	TRBV20-1	TRBJ2-7	-	CSASGSHEQYF	TGCAGTGCTAGCGGGAGCCACGAGCAGTACTTC
-	TRBV5-6	TRBJ1-6	-	CASSTAQASGDNSPLHF	TGTGCCAGCAGCACGGCCCAAGCTAGCGGGGATAATTCACCCCTCCACTTT
-	TRBV6-2/TRBV6-3	TRBJ2-3	TRBD2	CASSALGRGTDTQYF	TGTGCCAGCAGTGCCCTAGGGAGGGGCACAGATACGCAGTATTTT
-	TRBV14	TRBJ2-5	TRBD2	CASSQGKWGTSGSRKQETQYF	TGTGCCAGCAGCCAAGGTAAGTGGGGGACTAGCGGGAGTAGAAAGCAAGAGACCCAGTACTTC
-	TRBV27	TRBJ2-1	TRBD2	CASSRLAVTDNEQFF	TGTGCCAGCAGTAGACTAGCGGTAACTGACAATGAGCAGTTCTTC